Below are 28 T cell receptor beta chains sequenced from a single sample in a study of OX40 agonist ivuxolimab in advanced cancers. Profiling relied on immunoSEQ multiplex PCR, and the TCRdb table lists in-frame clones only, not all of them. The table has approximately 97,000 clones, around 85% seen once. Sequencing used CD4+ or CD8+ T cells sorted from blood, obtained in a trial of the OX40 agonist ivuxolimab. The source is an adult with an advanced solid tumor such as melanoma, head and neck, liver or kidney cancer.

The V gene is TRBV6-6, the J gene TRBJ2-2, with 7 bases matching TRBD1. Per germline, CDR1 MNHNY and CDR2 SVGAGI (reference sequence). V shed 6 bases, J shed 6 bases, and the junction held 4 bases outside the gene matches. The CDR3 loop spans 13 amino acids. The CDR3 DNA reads TGTGCCAGCAGGGTCACAGGGGCCGGGGAGCTGTTTTTT. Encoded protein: CASRVTGAGELFF.

This chain's CDR3 is CASSLESGGTITYEQYF. As DNA, the CDR3 is TGTGCCAGCAGCTTAGAGAGCGGGGGGACAATTACCTACGAGCAGTACTTC. The V and J genes are TRBV7-2 and TRBJ2-7; 9 bases match TRBD2. Looked up from germline, CDR1 is SGHTA and CDR2 is FQGNSA. The CDR3 sequence is 17 residues long. J lost 2 bases, V lost 1 base, and 9 bases had no gene match.

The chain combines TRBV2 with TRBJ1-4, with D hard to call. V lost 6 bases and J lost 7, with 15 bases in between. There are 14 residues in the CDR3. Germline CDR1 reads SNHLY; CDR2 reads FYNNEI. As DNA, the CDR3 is TGTGCCAGCAGGGGAGAGGCGTGGGGTGAAAAACTGTTTTTT. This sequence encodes CASRGEAWGEKLFF.

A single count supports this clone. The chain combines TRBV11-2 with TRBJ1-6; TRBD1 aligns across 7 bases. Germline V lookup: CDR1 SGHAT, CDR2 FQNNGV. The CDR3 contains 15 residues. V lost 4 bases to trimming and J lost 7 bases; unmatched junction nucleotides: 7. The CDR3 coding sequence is TGTGCCAGCAGCTCCCAAACAGGGGTAAATTCACCCCTCCACTTT. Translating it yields CASSSQTGVNSPLHF.

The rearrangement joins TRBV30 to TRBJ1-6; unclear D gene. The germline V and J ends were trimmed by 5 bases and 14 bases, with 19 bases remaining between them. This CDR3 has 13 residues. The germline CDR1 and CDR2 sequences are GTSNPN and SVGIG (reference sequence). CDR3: CAWSEAVTLALHF. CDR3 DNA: TGTGCCTGGTCCGAGGCCGTAACTTTGGCCCTCCACTTT.

CDR3 protein: CASSYERNTEAFF. The CDR3 DNA follows: TGCGCCAGCAGCTACGAAAGGAACACTGAAGCTTTCTTT. The chain joins TRBV5-1 to TRBJ1-1; D is ambiguous. CDR1 SGHRS and CDR2 YFSETQ come from the germline V gene. V was cut by 3 bases and J by 1 base, with 7 bases left in between. This CDR3 is 13 amino acids long.

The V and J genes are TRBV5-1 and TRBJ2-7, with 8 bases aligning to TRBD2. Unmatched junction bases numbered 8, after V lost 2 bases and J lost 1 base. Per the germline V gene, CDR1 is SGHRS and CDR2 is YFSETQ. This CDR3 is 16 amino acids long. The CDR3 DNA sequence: TGCGCCAGCAGCTTAACCAGCGGGAGTAATTCCTACGAGCAGTACTTC. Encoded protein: CASSLTSGSNSYEQYF.

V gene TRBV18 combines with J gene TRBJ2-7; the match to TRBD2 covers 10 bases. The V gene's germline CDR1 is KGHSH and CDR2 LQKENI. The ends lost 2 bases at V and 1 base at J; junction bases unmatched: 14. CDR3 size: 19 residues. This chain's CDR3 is CASSPYLSSGGQGSYEQYF. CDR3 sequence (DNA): TGTGCCAGCTCACCATATCTCTCTAGCGGGGGCCAAGGTTCCTACGAGCAGTACTTC.

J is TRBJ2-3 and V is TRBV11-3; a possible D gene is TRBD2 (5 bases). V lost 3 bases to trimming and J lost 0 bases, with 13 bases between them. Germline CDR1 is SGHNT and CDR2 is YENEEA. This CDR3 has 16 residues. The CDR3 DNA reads TGTGCCAGCAGCTTCAGAGGCAGGACTAGCACAGATACGCAGTATTTT. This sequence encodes CASSFRGRTSTDTQYF. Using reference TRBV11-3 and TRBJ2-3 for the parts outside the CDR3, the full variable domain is EAGVVQSPRYKIIEKKQPVAFWCNPISGHNTLYWYLQNLGQGPELLIRYENEEAVDDSQLPKDRFSAERLKGVDSTLKIQPAELGDSAVYLCASSFRGRTSTDTQYFGPGTRLTVL.

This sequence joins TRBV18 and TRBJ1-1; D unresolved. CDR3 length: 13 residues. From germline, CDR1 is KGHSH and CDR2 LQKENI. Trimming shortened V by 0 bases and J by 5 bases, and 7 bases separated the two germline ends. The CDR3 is CASSPPYDTEAFF. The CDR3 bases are TGTGCCAGCTCACCACCGTACGATACTGAAGCTTTCTTT. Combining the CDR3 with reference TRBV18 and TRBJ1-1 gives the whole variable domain NAGVMQNPRHLVRRRGQEARLRCSPMKGHSHVYWYRQLPEEGLKFMVYLQKENIIDESGMPKERFSAEFPKEGPSILRIQQVVRGDSAAYFCASSPPYDTEAFFGQGTRLTVV.

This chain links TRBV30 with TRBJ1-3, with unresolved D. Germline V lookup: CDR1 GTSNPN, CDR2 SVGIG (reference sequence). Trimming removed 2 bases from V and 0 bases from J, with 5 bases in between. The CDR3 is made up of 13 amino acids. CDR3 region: CAWSWASGNTIYF. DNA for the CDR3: TGTGCCTGGAGTTGGGCCTCTGGAAACACCATATATTTT.

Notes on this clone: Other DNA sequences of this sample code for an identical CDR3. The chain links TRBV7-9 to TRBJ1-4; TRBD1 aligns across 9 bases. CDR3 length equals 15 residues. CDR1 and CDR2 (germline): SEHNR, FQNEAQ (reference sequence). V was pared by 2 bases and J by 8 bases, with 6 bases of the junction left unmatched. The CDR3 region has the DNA TGTGCCAGCAGCTTATCACAGGGGGCAGACGAAAAACTGTTTTTT. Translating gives CASSLSQGADEKLFF.

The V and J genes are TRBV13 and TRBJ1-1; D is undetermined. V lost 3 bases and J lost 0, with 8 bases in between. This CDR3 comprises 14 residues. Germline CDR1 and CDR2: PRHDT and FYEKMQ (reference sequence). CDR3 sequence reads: CASSFTQMNTEAFF. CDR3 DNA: TGTGCCAGCAGCTTCACACAGATGAACACTGAAGCTTTCTTT.

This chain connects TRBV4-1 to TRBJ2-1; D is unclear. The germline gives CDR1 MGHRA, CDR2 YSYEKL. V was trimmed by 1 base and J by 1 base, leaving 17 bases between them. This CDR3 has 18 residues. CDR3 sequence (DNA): TGCGCCAGCAGCCAAGCTCGGCCCTTAGCAGCTTCCTACAATGAGCAGTTCTTC. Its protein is CASSQARPLAASYNEQFF.

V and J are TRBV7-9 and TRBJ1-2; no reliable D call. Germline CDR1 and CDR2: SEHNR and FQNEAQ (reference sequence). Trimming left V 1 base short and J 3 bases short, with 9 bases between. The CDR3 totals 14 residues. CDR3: CASSLGQVHYGYTF. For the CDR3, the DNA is TGTGCCAGCAGCTTAGGGCAGGTTCACTATGGCTACACCTTC.

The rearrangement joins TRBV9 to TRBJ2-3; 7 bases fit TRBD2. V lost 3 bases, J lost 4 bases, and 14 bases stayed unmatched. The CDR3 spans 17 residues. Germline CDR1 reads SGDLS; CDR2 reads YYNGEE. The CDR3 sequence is CASSATNLAAVPDTQYF. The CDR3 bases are TGTGCCAGCAGCGCAACGAACCTAGCGGCCGTACCAGATACGCAGTATTTT.

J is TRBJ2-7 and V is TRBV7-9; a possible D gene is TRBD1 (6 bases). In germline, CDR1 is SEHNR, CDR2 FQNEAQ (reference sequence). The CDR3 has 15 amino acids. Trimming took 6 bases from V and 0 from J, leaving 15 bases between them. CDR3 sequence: CASRAEVDSSYEQYF. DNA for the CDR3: TGTGCCAGCAGGGCAGAGGTGGACAGCTCCTACGAGCAGTACTTC.

As DNA, the CDR3 is TGCAGCGTTGAAGAGATCATTGACTATGGCTACACCTTC. This encodes CSVEEIIDYGYTF. The rearrangement links TRBV29-1 to TRBJ1-2; D gene ambiguous. Trimming stripped 0 bases from V and 3 bases from J, with 8 bases between. CDR3 length: 13 residues. Germline-derived CDR1 and CDR2 are SQVTM and ANQGSEA.

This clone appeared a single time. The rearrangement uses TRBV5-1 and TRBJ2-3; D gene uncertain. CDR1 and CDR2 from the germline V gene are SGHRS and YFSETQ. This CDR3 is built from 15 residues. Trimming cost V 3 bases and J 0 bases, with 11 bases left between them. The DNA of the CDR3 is TGCGCCAGCAGCTCGCGGTGGGCTAGCACAGATACGCAGTATTTT. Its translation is CASSSRWASTDTQYF. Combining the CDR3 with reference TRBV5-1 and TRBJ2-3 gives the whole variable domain KAGVTQTPRYLIKTRGQQVTLSCSPISGHRSVSWYQQTPGQGLQFLFEYFSETQRNKGNFPGRFSGRQFSNSRSEMNVSTLELGDSALYLCASSSRWASTDTQYFGPGTRLTVL.

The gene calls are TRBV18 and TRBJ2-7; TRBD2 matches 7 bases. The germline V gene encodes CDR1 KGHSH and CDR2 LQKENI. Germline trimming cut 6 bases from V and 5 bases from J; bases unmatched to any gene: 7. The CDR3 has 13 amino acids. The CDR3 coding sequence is TGTGCCAGCTCGGGGGGGAGCGTCGACGAGCAGTACTTC. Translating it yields CASSGGSVDEQYF.

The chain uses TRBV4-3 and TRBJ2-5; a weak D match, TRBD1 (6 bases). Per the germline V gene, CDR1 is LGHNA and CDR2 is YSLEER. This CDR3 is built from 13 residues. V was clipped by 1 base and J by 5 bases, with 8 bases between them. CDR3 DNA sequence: TGCGCCAGCAGCCAAGGCCAGGGGGAGACCCAGTACTTC. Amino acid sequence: CASSQGQGETQYF.

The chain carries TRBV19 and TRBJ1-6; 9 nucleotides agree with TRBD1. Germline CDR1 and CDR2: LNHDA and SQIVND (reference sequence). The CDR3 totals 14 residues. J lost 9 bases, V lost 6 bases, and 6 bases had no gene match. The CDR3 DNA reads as TGTGCCAGTAGCTTTGGGACAGGGTCTTCACCCCTCCACTTT. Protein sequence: CASSFGTGSSPLHF.

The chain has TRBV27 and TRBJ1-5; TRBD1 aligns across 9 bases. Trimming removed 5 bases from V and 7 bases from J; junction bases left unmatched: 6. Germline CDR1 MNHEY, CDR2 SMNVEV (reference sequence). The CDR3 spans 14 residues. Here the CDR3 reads CASSQQGAYQPQHF. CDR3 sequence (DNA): TGTGCCAGCAGTCAACAGGGGGCATACCAGCCCCAGCATTTT.

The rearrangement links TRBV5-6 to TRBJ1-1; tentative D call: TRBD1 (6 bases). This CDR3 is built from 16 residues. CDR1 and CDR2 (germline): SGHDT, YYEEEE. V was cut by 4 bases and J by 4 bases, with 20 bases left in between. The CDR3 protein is CASSHSFTGRFTEAFF. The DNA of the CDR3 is TGTGCCAGCAGCCACTCTTTTACAGGGAGGTTCACTGAAGCTTTCTTT. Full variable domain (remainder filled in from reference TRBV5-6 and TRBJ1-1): DAGVTQSPTHLIKTRGQQVTLRCSPKSGHDTVSWYQQALGQGPQFIFQYYEEEERQRGNFPDRFSGHQFPNYSSELNVNALLLGDSALYLCASSHSFTGRFTEAFFGQGTRLTVV.

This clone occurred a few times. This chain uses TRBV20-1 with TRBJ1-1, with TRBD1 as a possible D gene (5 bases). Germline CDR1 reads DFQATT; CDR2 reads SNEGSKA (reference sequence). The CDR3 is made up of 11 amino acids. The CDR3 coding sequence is TGCAGCGGGGCCCGGAACACTGAAGCTTTCTTT. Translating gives CSGARNTEAFF.

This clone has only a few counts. The CDR3 loop is CASSLTGGKTYEQYF. CDR3 in DNA: TGTGCCAGCAGCTTAACGGGAGGGAAAACCTACGAGCAGTACTTC. This sequence joins TRBV7-8 and TRBJ2-7, with 8 bases that match TRBD2. The CDR3 extends over 15 amino acids. Germline lookup yields CDR1 SGHVS and CDR2 FQNEAQ. V lost 2 bases, J lost 2 bases, and 5 bases stayed unmatched.

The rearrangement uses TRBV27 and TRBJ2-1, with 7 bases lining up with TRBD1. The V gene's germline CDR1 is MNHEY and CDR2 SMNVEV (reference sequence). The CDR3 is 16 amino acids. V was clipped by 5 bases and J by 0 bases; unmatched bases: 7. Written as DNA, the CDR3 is TGTGCCAGCAGTGCCTACAGGGGCAGCTCCTACAATGAGCAGTTCTTC. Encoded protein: CASSAYRGSSYNEQFF.

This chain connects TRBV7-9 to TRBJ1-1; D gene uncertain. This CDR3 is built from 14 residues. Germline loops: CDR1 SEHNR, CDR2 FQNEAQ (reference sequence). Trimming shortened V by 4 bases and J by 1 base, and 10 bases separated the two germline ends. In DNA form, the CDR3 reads TGTGCCAGCAGCTCGAGGCGTGGGAACACTGAAGCTTTCTTT. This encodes CASSSRRGNTEAFF.